This T cell receptor (beta chain) was captured by sequencing in a study of blood T cell repertoires in COVID-19. Clones were read by immunoSEQ multiplex PCR, and TCRdb kept only the in-frame ones, dropping some. The sample has roughly 160,000 clones; 70% to 80% are singletons. The CDR3 runs to 17 residues. The V gene's germline CDR1 is SGDLS and CDR2 YYNGEE. J lost 5 bases, V lost 0 bases, and 5 bases had no gene match. The sequence was obtained from a woman in her 70s in a cohort exposed to, infected with or recovered from COVID-19 (not recorded which). Sequenced material: PBMCs or T cells enriched from blood (not recorded which). V is TRBV9 and J is TRBJ2-3, with 14 bases identical to TRBD2. CDR3 coding DNA: TGTGCCAGCAGCGTAGGTCTGGGACTAGCGGGAGAAGATACGCAGTATTTT. Protein sequence: CASSVGLGLAGEDTQYF.